This T cell receptor (beta chain) was recovered during a study of blood T cell repertoires in COVID-19. The CDR3 sequence is 13 residues long. The germline V and J ends were trimmed by 0 bases and 6 bases, with 8 bases remaining between them. The germline CDR1 and CDR2 sequences are SGHVS and FQNEAQ. Source study methods: By means of reference gene primer amplification, nucleated cell counts were estimated. Libraries were prepared by immunoSEQ multiplex PCR; TCRdb keeps only in-frame clonotypes and omits some of them. The V and J calls and the clone size are those of that table, but D and trimming were determined from the DNA. The sample lists about 60,000 clones, roughly 80% occurring once.

The chain carries TRBV7-8 and TRBJ2-5; TRBD1 is a possible D gene (6 bases). This clonotype originated in a man aged 55-75 years with acute or convalescent COVID-19. The material sequenced was peripheral blood. CDR3 nucleotides: TGTGCCAGCAGCTTAGCAGGGGGACAGACCCAGTACTTC. Residues: CASSLAGGQTQYF.